Below are 7 T cell receptor beta chains sequenced from a single sample in a study of spatial heterogeneity in lung cancer. Study findings and constraints: Counts of expanded intratumoral alpha and beta TCRs tracked tumor mutation counts.

These receptors lack a known antigen. TCRdb reanalysed the 5' RACE reads using MiXCR and keeps one entry per CDR3 protein. The repertoire includes about 15,000 distinct CDR3 sequences, around 6.6% of them detected once, and approximately 8.7% sits in the top ten. Time point of the sample: sample taken at primary tumor resection. The sample here was lung tumor tissue, taken at surgery. These receptors all come from a male donor with early-stage non-small cell lung cancer.

At least ten counts were recorded for this clonotype. This chain uses TRBV5-1 with TRBJ1-1; TRBD1 matches at 9 bases. The ends lost 4 bases at V and 5 bases at J; junction bases unmatched: 9. This CDR3 spans 15 amino acids. CDR1 is SGHRS, CDR2 YFSETQ, per germline. CDR3 in DNA: TGCGCCAGCAGCCAACGACAGGGGGTGAGGACTGAAGCTTTCTTT. Amino acids: CASSQRQGVRTEAFF.

The rearrangement joins TRBV13 to TRBJ2-2; 10 bases agree with TRBD2. The trim removed 8 bases at V and 9 bases at J, leaving 6 bases unmatched. The CDR3 totals 13 residues. CDR1 PRHDT and CDR2 FYEKMQ come from the germline V gene (reference sequence). The CDR3 nucleotides are TGTGCCAGCGGCCTAGCGGGGGACCGGGAGCTGTTTTTT. It codes for CASGLAGDRELFF.

This clonotype was observed many times. CDR3 in amino acids: CASSLLAGGGNEQFF. The CDR3 nucleotides are TGTGCCAGCAGCCTGCTAGCGGGAGGGGGGAATGAGCAGTTCTTC. The rearrangement uses TRBV7-6 and TRBJ2-1; TRBD2 aligns across 12 bases. The ends lost 5 bases at V and 7 bases at J; junction bases unmatched: 6. The V gene's germline CDR1 is SGHVS and CDR2 FNYEAQ. The CDR3 consists of 15 residues.

The DNA of the CDR3 is TGCAGTGCTGGAGGGAGGGGTGATGGCACAGATACGCAGTATTTT. Translation gives CSAGGRGDGTDTQYF. This sequence joins TRBV20-1 and TRBJ2-3, with TRBD2 identical over 7 bases. Germline V gives CDR1 DFQATT, CDR2 SNEGSKA (reference sequence). CDR3 size: 15 residues. Trimming removed 5 bases from V and 1 base from J; junction bases left unmatched: 9.

This clonotype occurred many times. The chain recombines TRBV7-9 with TRBJ1-2; 7 nucleotides line up with TRBD1. Germline CDR1 is SEHNR and CDR2 is FQNEAQ (reference sequence). V dropped 1 base and J dropped 4; count of bases not matched to a gene: 6. The length of the CDR3 is 15 residues. The CDR3 here is CASSLEAGGSYGYTF. Written as DNA, the CDR3 is TGTGCCAGCAGCTTAGAAGCAGGGGGGTCCTATGGCTACACCTTC.

This chain links TRBV7-6 with TRBJ2-1; D remains unclear. V gave up 5 bases and J gave up 3 bases, with 17 bases separating them. Germline CDR1 is SGHVS and CDR2 is FNYEAQ. This CDR3 spans 16 amino acids. The CDR3 DNA sequence: TGTGCCAGCAGCCTTCGACAACACGTTCGCTACAATGAGCAGTTCTTC. Its protein is CASSLRQHVRYNEQFF. The variable domain in full, completed from reference TRBV7-6 and TRBJ2-1, reads GAGVSQSPRYKVTKRGQDVALRCDPISGHVSLYWYRQALGQGPEFLTYFNYEAQQDKSGLPNDRFSAERPEGSISTLTIQRTEQRDSAMYRCASSLRQHVRYNEQFFGPGTRLTVL.

This clonotype has a count of ten or more. The chain carries TRBV7-8 and TRBJ1-5, with 10 bases identical to TRBD1. This CDR3 has 15 amino acids. The V gene's germline CDR1 is SGHVS and CDR2 FQNEAQ. V was pared by 5 bases and J by 7 bases, with 8 bases of the junction left unmatched. For the CDR3, the DNA is TGTGCCAGCAGCCGGGGACAGGGGAGGCGGCAGCCCCAGCATTTT. This translates into CASSRGQGRRQPQHF.